This TCR beta chain was sequenced in a study of T cell repertoires in cytomegalovirus infection. Across the whole study: Well-studied HLA-B-restricted epitopes and recently identified HLA-C-restricted epitopes of CMV were both used in the study. Both a matching HLA type and CMV infection were indicated by public TCR beta signatures. General study findings and limits: HLA-C-restricted CMV-specific TCR beta clonotypes prevailed in the ex vivo response. Totalled public TCR beta family frequency picked out people who carried CMV plus the relevant HLA.

TCRdb itself ran the reads through MiXCR, one entry per CDR3 protein. The data show some 940,000 distinct CDR3 sequences, approximately 31% seen once. As to this clonotype: Its antigen is not known.

J lost 3 bases, V lost 0 bases, and 4 bases had no gene match. The CDR3 runs 16 residues. Looked up from germline, CDR1 is SGHDT and CDR2 is YYEEEE. The source is a human donor in good health (CMV status not recorded). Some clones in this sample may be carry-over from other donors' samples. This chain connects TRBV5-6 to TRBJ2-1; 9 nucleotides line up with TRBD2. Source: cultured CD8+ T cells from PBMCs, taken from culture after CMV antigen stimulation. The DNA for the CDR3 is TGTGCCAGCAGCTTGGAGACTAGCGGATTCTACAATGAGCAGTTCTTC. Its translation: CASSLETSGFYNEQFF.